These 3 T cell receptor beta chains came from one sample sequenced in a study of blood T cells in healthy people across ages. A second PCR of 7 to 11 cycles used a sample-barcoded 5' primer and a J-beta primer mix. MiXCR, applied by TCRdb to the 5' RACE reads, yields one record per CDR3 protein. Among around 800,000 distinct CDR3 sequences listed, 35% to 50% were seen once. The sequencing sample was made of blood. The receptors originated from a man older than 75 in good health.

This clonotype was found a few times. The genes are TRBV6-5 and TRBJ1-6, with TRBD1 matching 8 bases. The CDR3 extends over 14 amino acids. The ends lost 4 bases at V and 5 bases at J; junction bases unmatched: 1. CDR1 MNHEY and CDR2 SVGAGI come from the germline V gene. The DNA for the CDR3 is TGTGCCAGCAGTTCCAGGGGGCATAATTCACCCCTCCACTTT. As protein: CASSSRGHNSPLHF.

This chain uses TRBV7-9 with TRBJ2-1; 8 bases line up with TRBD1. The germline gives CDR1 SEHNR, CDR2 FQNEAQ (reference sequence). V gave up 5 bases and J gave up 4 bases; unmatched junction bases: 7. The CDR3 runs to 15 residues. The DNA for the CDR3 is TGTGCCAGCAGCCCCAGGGGGCCGGAATACAATGAGCAGTTCTTC. Its translation is CASSPRGPEYNEQFF.

V is TRBV7-3 and J is TRBJ2-3, with D uncertain. The V end lost 5 bases, the J end lost 2 bases, and 11 bases lay between the germline ends. The CDR3 loop spans 14 amino acids. Germline V gene data show CDR1 as SGHTA and CDR2 as FQGTGA. The CDR3 loop reads CASSQLGSTDTQYF. DNA for the CDR3: TGTGCCAGCAGCCAACTCGGATCCACAGATACGCAGTATTTT.